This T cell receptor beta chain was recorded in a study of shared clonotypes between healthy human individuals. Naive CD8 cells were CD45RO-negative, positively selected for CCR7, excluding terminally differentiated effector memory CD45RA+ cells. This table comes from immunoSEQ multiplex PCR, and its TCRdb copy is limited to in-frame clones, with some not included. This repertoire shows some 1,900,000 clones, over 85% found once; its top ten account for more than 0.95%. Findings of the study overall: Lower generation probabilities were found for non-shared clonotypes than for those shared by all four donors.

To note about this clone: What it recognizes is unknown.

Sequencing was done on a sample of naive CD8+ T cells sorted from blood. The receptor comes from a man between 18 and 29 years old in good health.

CDR3 sequence (DNA): TGTGCCAGCAGCGTGGGGATGGGCAGTCCCTCCTACGAGCAGTACTTC. Residues: CASSVGMGSPSYEQYF. This chain connects TRBV9 to TRBJ2-7; D uncertain. This CDR3 is built from 16 residues. Trimming took off 2 bases at V and 0 bases at J, with 15 bases between the two ends. In germline, CDR1 is SGDLS, CDR2 YYNGEE.